Below, one T cell receptor beta chain is given with its context. The germline V gene encodes CDR1 MDHEN and CDR2 SYDVKM. V dropped 7 bases and J dropped 0 bases, with 15 bases sitting between them. The CDR3 extends over 15 amino acids. These data come from a study of T cell responses to AZD1222 COVID-19 vaccine. Sequencing was performed with immunoSEQ multiplex PCR; in TCRdb, only in-frame clones are kept and a portion is missing. This table holds 120,000 to 150,000 clones, around 88% found once. The starting material was peripheral blood, obtained on day 0 of MenACWY control vaccination. V is TRBV28 and J is TRBJ1-2, with a tentative D call TRBD1 (6 bases). The TCR sequence derives from an adult in good health. The CDR3 DNA is TGTGCCAGCACCCACGGGGGGCAGACTAACTATGGCTACACCTTC. Translation gives CASTHGGQTNYGYTF.